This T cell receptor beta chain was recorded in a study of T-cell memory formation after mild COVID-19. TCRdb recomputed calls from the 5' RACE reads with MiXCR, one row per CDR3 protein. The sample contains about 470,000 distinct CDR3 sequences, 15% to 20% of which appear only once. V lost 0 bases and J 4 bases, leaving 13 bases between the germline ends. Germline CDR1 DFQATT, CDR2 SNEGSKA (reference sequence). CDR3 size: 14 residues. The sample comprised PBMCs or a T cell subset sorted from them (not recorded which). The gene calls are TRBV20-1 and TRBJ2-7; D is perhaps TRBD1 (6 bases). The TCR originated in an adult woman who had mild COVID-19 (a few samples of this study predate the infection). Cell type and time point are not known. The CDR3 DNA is TGCAGTGCTAGAGATTTCCAGGGGACGTACGAGCAGTACTTC. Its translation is CSARDFQGTYEQYF.